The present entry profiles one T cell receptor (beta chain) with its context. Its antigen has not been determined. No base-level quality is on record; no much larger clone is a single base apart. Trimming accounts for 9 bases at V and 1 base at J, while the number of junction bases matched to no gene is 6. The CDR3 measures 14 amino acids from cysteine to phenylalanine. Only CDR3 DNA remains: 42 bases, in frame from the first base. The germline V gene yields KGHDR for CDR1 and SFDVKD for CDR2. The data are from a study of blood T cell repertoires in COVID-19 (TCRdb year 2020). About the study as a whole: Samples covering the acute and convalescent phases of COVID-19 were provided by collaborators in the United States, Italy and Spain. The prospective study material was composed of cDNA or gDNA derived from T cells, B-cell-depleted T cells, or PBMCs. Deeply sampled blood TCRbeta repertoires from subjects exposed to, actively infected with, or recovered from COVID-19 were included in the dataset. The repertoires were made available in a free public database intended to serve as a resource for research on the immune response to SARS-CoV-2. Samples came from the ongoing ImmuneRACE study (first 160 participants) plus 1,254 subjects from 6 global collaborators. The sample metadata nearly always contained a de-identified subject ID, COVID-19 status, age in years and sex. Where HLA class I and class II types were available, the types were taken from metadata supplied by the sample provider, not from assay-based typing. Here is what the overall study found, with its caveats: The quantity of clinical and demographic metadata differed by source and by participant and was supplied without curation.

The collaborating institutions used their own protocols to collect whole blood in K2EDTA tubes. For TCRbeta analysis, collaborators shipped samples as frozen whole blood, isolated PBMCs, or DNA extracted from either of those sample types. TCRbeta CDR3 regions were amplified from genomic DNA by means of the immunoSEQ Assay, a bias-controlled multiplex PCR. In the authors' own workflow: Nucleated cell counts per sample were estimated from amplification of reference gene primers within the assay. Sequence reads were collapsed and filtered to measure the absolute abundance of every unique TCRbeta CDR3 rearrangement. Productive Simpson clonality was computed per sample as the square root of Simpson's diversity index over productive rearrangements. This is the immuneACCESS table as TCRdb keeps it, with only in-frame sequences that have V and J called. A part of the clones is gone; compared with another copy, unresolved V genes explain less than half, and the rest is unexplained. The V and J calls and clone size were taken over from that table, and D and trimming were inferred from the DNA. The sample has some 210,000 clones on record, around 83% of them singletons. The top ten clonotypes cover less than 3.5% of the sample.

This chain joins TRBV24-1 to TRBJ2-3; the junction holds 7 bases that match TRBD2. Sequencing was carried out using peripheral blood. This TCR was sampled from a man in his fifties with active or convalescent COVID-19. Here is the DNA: TGTGCCACCCAAACGGGAGGAGGCACAGATACGCAGTATTTT. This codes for CATQTGGGTDTQYF.